The 8 T cell receptor beta chains presented below share a single source sample, sequenced in a study of long-term antiretroviral therapy in people with HIV. Version v3.0 of the immunoSEQ assay ran at survey level. Measured with immunoSEQ multiplex PCR; TCRdb has only the in-frame clones, and not every one. Here the sample spans around 26,000 clones, 76% being singletons. The sample here was unsorted PBMCs, taken 1.1 years before starting antiretroviral therapy. The receptors stem from a woman aged 40 to 50 with HIV.

The gene calls are TRBV14 and TRBJ2-1, with TRBD1 matching over 7 bases. This CDR3 is 14 amino acids long. Germline loops: CDR1 SGHDN, CDR2 FVKESK. V shed 7 bases, J shed 3 bases, and the junction held 6 bases outside the gene matches. The CDR3, as DNA: TGTGCCAGCAACCTAGGGGGCTACTACAATGAGCAGTTCTTC. This sequence encodes CASNLGGYYNEQFF.

The chain links TRBV19 to TRBJ1-6; the D gene is possibly TRBD1 (6 bases). This CDR3 is 15 amino acids long. V gave up 6 bases and J gave up 9 bases, with 18 bases separating them. The germline V gene has CDR1 LNHDA and CDR2 SQIVND (reference sequence). CDR3 region: CASSMGGEMSSPLHF. The CDR3 nucleotides are TGTGCCAGTAGCATGGGGGGCGAAATGAGTTCACCCCTCCACTTT.

This chain connects TRBV5-1 to TRBJ1-5; 7 bases match TRBD1. Losses at the gene ends were 0 bases for V and 0 bases for J; bases not matched to a gene: 18. CDR3 length equals 21 residues. CDR1 SGHRS and CDR2 YFSETQ come from the germline V gene. As DNA, the CDR3 is TGCGCCAGCAGCTTGGGTCCAGGGGGGAAGATAGGAGCTAATAGCAATCAGCCCCAGCATTTT. Its translation is CASSLGPGGKIGANSNQPQHF.

This chain joins TRBV18 and TRBJ2-5; 7 bases line up with TRBD1. The V gene's germline CDR1 is KGHSH and CDR2 LQKENI. The CDR3 contains 14 residues. Trimming cost V 3 bases and J 4 bases; bases outside gene matches: 5. CDR3 sequence (DNA): TGTGCCAGCTCACCCGACAGGGCGGGAGAGACCCAGTACTTC. This gives the protein CASSPDRAGETQYF.

The gene calls are TRBV30 and TRBJ1-2; the match to TRBD1 covers 8 bases. This CDR3 is built from 13 residues. The germline CDR1 and CDR2 sequences are GTSNPN and SVGIG (reference sequence). V trimming: 2 bases; J trimming: 14 bases; junction bases outside the gene matches: 13. CDR3: CAWSPSWGQADTF. DNA for the CDR3: TGTGCCTGGAGTCCCAGCTGGGGACAGGCGGATACCTTC.

In its sample, this clone was seen once. The rearrangement links TRBV5-6 to TRBJ2-3; 7 bases match TRBD2. V lost 3 bases, J lost 0 bases, and 7 bases stayed unmatched. Germline CDR1 SGHDT, CDR2 YYEEEE. The CDR3 extends over 16 amino acids. The CDR3 region is CASSSLGSGSTDTQYF. The CDR3 nucleotides are TGTGCCAGCAGCTCTTTGGGTAGCGGGAGCACAGATACGCAGTATTTT. Full variable domain (remainder filled in from reference TRBV5-6 and TRBJ2-3): DAGVTQSPTHLIKTRGQQVTLRCSPKSGHDTVSWYQQALGQGPQFIFQYYEEEERQRGNFPDRFSGHQFPNYSSELNVNALLLGDSALYLCASSSLGSGSTDTQYFGPGTRLTVL.

This chain joins TRBV5-1 and TRBJ2-1, with 9 bases aligning to TRBD2. The CDR3 totals 15 residues. Germline lookup yields CDR1 SGHRS and CDR2 YFSETQ. The V gene end was trimmed by 1 base and the J gene end by 8 bases; junction bases not matched to a gene: 7. The CDR3 protein is CASSLRGGGGDEQFF. CDR3 sequence (DNA): TGCGCCAGCAGCTTGCGGGGCGGGGGGGGTGATGAGCAGTTCTTC.

V is TRBV30 and J is TRBJ1-1, with D unclear. The CDR3 loop spans 13 amino acids. Trimming cost V 4 bases and J 1 base, with 10 bases left between them. The germline V gene encodes CDR1 GTSNPN and CDR2 SVGIG (reference sequence). The CDR3 DNA sequence: TGTGCCTGGAACGAAAACGGGAACACTGAAGCTTTCTTT. It translates to CAWNENGNTEAFF.